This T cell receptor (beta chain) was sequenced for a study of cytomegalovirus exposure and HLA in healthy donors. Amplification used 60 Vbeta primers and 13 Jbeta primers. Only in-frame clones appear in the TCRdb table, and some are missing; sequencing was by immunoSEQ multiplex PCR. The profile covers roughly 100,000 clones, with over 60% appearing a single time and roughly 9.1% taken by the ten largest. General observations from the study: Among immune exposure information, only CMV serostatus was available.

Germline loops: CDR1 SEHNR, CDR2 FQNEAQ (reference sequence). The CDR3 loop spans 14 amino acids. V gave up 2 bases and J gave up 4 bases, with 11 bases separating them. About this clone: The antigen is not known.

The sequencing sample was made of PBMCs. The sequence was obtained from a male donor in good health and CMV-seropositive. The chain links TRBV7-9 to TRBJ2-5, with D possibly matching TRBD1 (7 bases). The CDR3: CASSLQGGRETQYF. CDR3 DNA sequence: TGTGCCAGCAGCTTACAGGGGGGACGAGAGACCCAGTACTTC.